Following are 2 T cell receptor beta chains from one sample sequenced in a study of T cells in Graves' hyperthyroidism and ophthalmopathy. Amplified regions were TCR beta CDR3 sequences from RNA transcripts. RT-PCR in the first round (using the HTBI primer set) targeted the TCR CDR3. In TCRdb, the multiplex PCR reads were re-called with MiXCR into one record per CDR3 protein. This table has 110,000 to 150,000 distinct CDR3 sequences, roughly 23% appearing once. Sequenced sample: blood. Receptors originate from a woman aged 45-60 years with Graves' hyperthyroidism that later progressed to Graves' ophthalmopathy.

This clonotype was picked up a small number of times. Here the CDR3 DNA reads TGCGCCAGCAGCTCGAAAAGTCGTCGGGAGCTTCTCCACGAGCAGTACTTC. The encoded protein is CASSSKSRRELLHEQYF. This chain joins TRBV5-1 and TRBJ2-7, with TRBD2 as a possible D gene (6 bases). In germline, CDR1 is SGHRS, CDR2 YFSETQ. This CDR3 is 17 amino acids long. The V end lost 3 bases, the J end lost 5 bases, and 24 bases lay between the germline ends.

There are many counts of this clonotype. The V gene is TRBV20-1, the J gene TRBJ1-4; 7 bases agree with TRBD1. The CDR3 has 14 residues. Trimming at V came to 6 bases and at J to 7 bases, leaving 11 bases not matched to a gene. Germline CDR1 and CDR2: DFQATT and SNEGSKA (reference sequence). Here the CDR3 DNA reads TGCAGTGCCCTGGACAGGTCGGAGGGTGAAAAACTGTTTTTT. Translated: CSALDRSEGEKLFF.